This T cell receptor beta chain was captured in a study of T cells after yellow fever vaccination. The CDR3 is made up of 13 amino acids. Germline CDR1 is LNHNV and CDR2 is YYDKDF (reference sequence). The V end was cut by 2 bases, the J end by 11 bases, with 13 bases between. Template-switching 5'RACE yielded the TCR cDNA; a universal primer site and UMIs were added in the process. TCRdb analysed the 5' RACE reads with MiXCR anew, one entry per CDR3 protein. The sample consists of roughly 330,000 distinct CDR3 sequences, 3% to 4.5% of them appearing once. Regarding the study as a whole: Weaker overall was a secondary response that nonetheless peaked faster, on day 5 versus 15. Researchers cautioned that FACS-sorted repertoires could harbor abundant clonotypes contaminating from the bulk population. Booster samples showed a return of most primary-vaccination clones (roughly 95% CD4, 88% CD8).

This clonotype has ten or more counts. Antigen unknown. V is TRBV15 and J is TRBJ1-5, with D unresolved. This receptor was taken from a man younger than 35 who received the YFV17D yellow fever vaccine. The material was PBMCs, obtained 5 days after the yellow fever booster vaccination. The CDR3 loop reads CATSRNVRQAQHF. The CDR3 nucleotides read TGTGCCACCAGCAGAAACGTAAGGCAGGCCCAGCATTTT.